This TCR beta chain was observed in a study of response to subunit inactivated influenza vaccine. MiXCR, run by TCRdb on the RT-PCR reads, gives a single entry per CDR3 protein. This repertoire shows some 800,000 distinct CDR3 sequences, 21% found once; its top ten account for about 9.4%. As for this clonotype: What it binds is not known.

Findings and caveats of the study: Researchers suggested that each seasonal influenza vaccination recruits few new T cells.

This clonotype originated in a man aged 45-60 years who received an inactivated influenza vaccine. The input for sequencing was PBMCs from blood, taken 4 to 6 days after vaccination.

The chain's CDR3 is CASSYLGTTYEQYF. The CDR3 DNA reads TGTGCCAGCAGTTACCTGGGGACCACCTACGAGCAGTACTTC. The J gene is TRBJ2-7, the V gene TRBV6-2 or TRBV6-3; D assignment may be TRBD1 or TRBD2 (5 bases each). The CDR3 is made up of 14 amino acids. The germline gives CDR1 MNHEY, CDR2 SVGEGT. Trimming left V 2 bases short and J 2 bases short, with 10 bases between.